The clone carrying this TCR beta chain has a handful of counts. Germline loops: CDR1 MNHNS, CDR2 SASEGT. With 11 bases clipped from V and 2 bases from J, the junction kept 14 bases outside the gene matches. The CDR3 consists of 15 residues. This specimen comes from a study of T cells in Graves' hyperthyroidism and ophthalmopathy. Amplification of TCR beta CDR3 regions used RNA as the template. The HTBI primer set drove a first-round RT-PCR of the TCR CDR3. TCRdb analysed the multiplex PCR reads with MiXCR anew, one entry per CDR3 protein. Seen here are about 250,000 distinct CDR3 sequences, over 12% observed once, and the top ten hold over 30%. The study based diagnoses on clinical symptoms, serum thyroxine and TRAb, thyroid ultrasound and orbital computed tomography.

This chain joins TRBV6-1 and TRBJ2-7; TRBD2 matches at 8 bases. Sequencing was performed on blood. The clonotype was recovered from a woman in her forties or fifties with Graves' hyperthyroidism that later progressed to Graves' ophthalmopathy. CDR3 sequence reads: CAVSGAGAVTYEQYF. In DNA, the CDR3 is TGTGCCGTCAGTGGAGCGGGAGCAGTAACCTACGAGCAGTACTTC.